This T cell receptor beta chain was profiled in a study of blood T cell repertoires in COVID-19. The repertoire was sequenced with immunoSEQ multiplex PCR; TCRdb's copy has only in-frame clones and lacks some. The repertoire consists of 140,000 to 150,000 clones, with over 75% occurring once and the leading ten covering 13%. This CDR3 has 13 amino acids. V gave up 5 bases and J gave up 5 bases, with 11 bases separating them. In germline, CDR1 is SGHTA, CDR2 FQGNSA. The clonotype was recovered from a man between 18 and 35 years old with COVID-19, enrolled during active disease. The sequencing sample was made of peripheral blood. This chain connects TRBV7-2 to TRBJ2-3, with D perhaps matching TRBD1 (5 bases). The CDR3 DNA reads as TGTGCCAGCAGCCCACAGGCAGGAGATACGCAGTATTTT. It codes for CASSPQAGDTQYF.